This TCR beta chain was retrieved from a study of T cell changes during pregnancy in multiple sclerosis. Data came from immunoSEQ multiplex PCR; TCRdb stores just in-frame clones and leaves some out. The table records 65,000 to 90,000 clones, about 92% of them present only once. The ends were cut back, 2 bases at V and 5 bases at J, with 6 bases in the middle. This CDR3 has 12 residues. Germline V gene lookup returns CDR1 MNHNS and CDR2 SASEGT. The receptor was isolated from a female donor with multiple sclerosis, enrolled in a pregnancy study. Sequenced here: peripheral blood, sampled before pregnancy. The rearrangement links TRBV6-1 to TRBJ2-5, with D uncertain. This chain's CDR3 is CASSEPRETQYF. CDR3 coding DNA: TGTGCCAGCAGTGAACCCAGGGAGACCCAGTACTTC.